The 13 T cell receptor beta chains in this list originate from one sample, sequenced in a study of T cells in Graves' hyperthyroidism and ophthalmopathy. The CDR3 regions of TCR beta were amplified from RNA transcripts. First-round RT-PCR with HTBI primers amplified the TCR CDR3 region. TCRdb re-analysed the multiplex PCR reads in MiXCR, keeping a single row per CDR3 protein. The sample comprises roughly 280,000 distinct CDR3 sequences, about 18% of which are singletons, and approximately 57% rests with the top ten. The sequenced sample was blood. These receptors were collected from a woman in her sixties or seventies with Graves' ophthalmopathy.

This clonotype was seen a few times. This chain connects TRBV20-1 to TRBJ1-3; D may be TRBD1 (5 bases). The V end lost 6 bases, the J end lost 7 bases, and 16 bases lay between the germline ends. The CDR3 consists of 13 residues. Germline V gene lookup returns CDR1 DFQATT and CDR2 SNEGSKA (reference sequence). CDR3 loop: CSALGQGRNTIYF. As DNA, the CDR3 is TGCAGTGCCCTAGGGCAGGGTAGGAACACCATATATTTT.

This clonotype was counted at least ten times. The chain recombines TRBV11-2 with TRBJ2-5; 7 positions agree with TRBD1. Germline trimming cut 6 bases from V and 5 bases from J; bases unmatched to any gene: 3. The CDR3 contains 12 residues. Germline values: CDR1 SGHAT, CDR2 FQNNGV. Here the CDR3 reads CASSSQGETQYF. CDR3 DNA: TGTGCCAGCAGTTCACAGGGGGAGACCCAGTACTTC.

Ten or more counts support this clonotype. This chain joins TRBV7-2 and TRBJ2-5; TRBD2 matches 12 bases. In germline, CDR1 is SGHTA, CDR2 FQGNSA. J gave up 2 bases and V 5 bases, and 3 bases lay outside the gene matches. This CDR3 spans 15 amino acids. The chain's CDR3 is CASSKTSGRQETQYF. CDR3 DNA sequence: TGTGCCAGCAGCAAGACTAGCGGGAGACAAGAGACCCAGTACTTC.

The genes are TRBV11-2 and TRBJ2-5; the match to TRBD2 covers 7 bases. The CDR3 is made up of 16 amino acids. Germline V gene sequence: CDR1 SGHAT, CDR2 FQNNGV. After removal of 5 bases from V and 5 bases from J, the junction contained 14 bases not matched to a gene. CDR3 sequence: CASSPEWARGGETQYF. The CDR3 coding sequence is TGTGCCAGCAGCCCCGAATGGGCAAGGGGAGGGGAGACCCAGTACTTC.

A few counts support this clonotype. The rearrangement joins TRBV7-2 to TRBJ1-2, with D perhaps TRBD1 (5 bases). V was clipped by 5 bases and J by 3 bases, with 16 bases between them. CDR1 is SGHTA and CDR2 is FQGNSA in the germline V gene. This CDR3 region has 15 residues. The CDR3 spells CASSQLRWGHYGYTF. For the CDR3, the DNA is TGTGCCAGCAGCCAACTTCGCTGGGGACACTATGGCTACACCTTC.

This clonotype was seen repeatedly, ten times or more. V usage is TRBV27 and J usage is TRBJ2-1; weak D call: TRBD2 (5 bases). CDR3 length equals 15 residues. V lost 7 bases and J 2 bases, leaving 15 bases between the germline ends. CDR1 is MNHEY, CDR2 SMNVEV, per germline (reference sequence). As DNA, the CDR3 is TGTGCCAGCATTGGTGGGAGTGCGACCTACAATGAGCAGTTCTTC. Translated, it gives CASIGGSATYNEQFF.

The chain employs TRBV5-5 and TRBJ2-7; 10 nucleotides agree with TRBD2. Germline V gene sequence: CDR1 SGHKS, CDR2 YYEKEE (reference sequence). V gave up 6 bases and J gave up 2 bases; unmatched junction bases: 5. The CDR3 runs to 14 residues. CDR3 coding DNA: TGTGCCAGCACCCTAGCGGGGGTAACCTACGAGCAGTACTTC. Its protein is CASTLAGVTYEQYF.

The chain employs TRBV6-2 or TRBV6-3 and TRBJ1-5; D ambiguous. Germline V CDR1 and CDR2: MNHEY, SVGEGT. Trimming stripped 5 bases from V and 2 bases from J, with 13 bases between. CDR3 length: 15 amino acids. In DNA form, the CDR3 reads TGTGCCAGCAGTCCTCACGGGGTGGGCAATCAGCCCCAGCATTTT. Translating it yields CASSPHGVGNQPQHF.

This clonotype has just a few counts. This rearrangement joins TRBV4-1 to TRBJ2-5, with 8 bases fitting TRBD1. Germline assignment: CDR1 MGHRA and CDR2 YSYEKL. The CDR3 has 16 residues. The trim removed 4 bases at V and 5 bases at J, leaving 12 bases unmatched. The CDR3 DNA reads TGCGCCAGCAGCCGGGTCGGTGGCAGGGGGCAGGAGACCCAGTACTTC. This translates into CASSRVGGRGQETQYF.

This clonotype showed up many times. The chain employs TRBV20-1 and TRBJ1-3; 7 nucleotides line up with TRBD1. V trimming: 5 bases; J trimming: 3 bases; junction bases outside the gene matches: 4. The length of the CDR3 is 13 residues. Germline CDR1 DFQATT, CDR2 SNEGSKA (reference sequence). The CDR3 reads CSAPQGNGNTIYF. For the CDR3, the DNA is TGCAGTGCTCCACAGGGGAATGGAAACACCATATATTTT.

This clonotype was counted ten times or more. The genes are TRBV12-3 or TRBV12-4 and TRBJ1-1; 7 bases fit TRBD1. The CDR3 is 16 residues long. The V gene end was trimmed by 5 bases and the J gene end by 1 base; junction bases not matched to a gene: 10. For the CDR3, the DNA is TGTGCCAGCAGTCCGCAAACGACAGGGCGGAACACTGAAGCTTTCTTT. It is translated as CASSPQTTGRNTEAFF.

This clonotype was seen repeatedly, ten times or more. This chain links TRBV28 with TRBJ2-7; TRBD1 matches 7 bases. Germline CDR1 and CDR2: MDHEN and SYDVKM. Trimming took 3 bases from V and 6 from J; bases not matched to a gene: 26. The CDR3 totals 20 residues. CDR3 nucleotide sequence: TGTGCCAGCAGTTTTCCCAGGGCAGGGTCGACAGGGCGTAGGGGGAGCGAGCAGTACTTC. This translates into CASSFPRAGSTGRRGSEQYF.

This clonotype was picked up a small number of times. V is TRBV19 and J is TRBJ1-1; no firm D call. The V gene's germline CDR1 is LNHDA and CDR2 SQIVND (reference sequence). V dropped 3 bases and J dropped 0 bases, with 11 bases sitting between them. This CDR3 contains 15 residues. CDR3 bases: TGTGCCAGTAGTATGGGCGGGAACATGAACACTGAAGCTTTCTTT. Translated: CASSMGGNMNTEAFF.